This passage covers 15 T cell receptor beta chains from one sample sequenced in a study of Ad26.COV2.S vaccination and SARS-CoV-2 variants. As to treatment: 15 to 20 received Ad26.COV2.S at low or high dose, single or two shots; 5 received placebo; per-sample allocation not given. Samples were taken on day 63 after the first vaccine or placebo injection. Using immunoSEQ multiplex PCR, the repertoire was profiled, and TCRdb retains in-frame clones only, with some absent. The sample has about 450,000 clones, approximately 89% seen once; the top ten hold approximately 2.5%. The specimen was peripheral blood, collected in a trial of Ad26.COV2.S vaccine versus placebo. These receptors all stem from a person aged 18-60 years who received the Ad26.COV2.S COVID-19 vaccine or a placebo.

The V and J genes are TRBV28 and TRBJ1-1; D perhaps matches TRBD1 (5 bases). CDR1 is MDHEN, CDR2 SYDVKM, per germline. There are 12 residues in the CDR3. Trimming left V 11 bases short and J 0 bases short, with 10 bases between. The CDR3 sequence: CAARGLNTEAFF. CDR3 nucleotide sequence: TGTGCCGCCCGGGGACTGAACACTGAAGCTTTCTTT.

The rearrangement uses TRBV5-1 and TRBJ2-1; 8 bases are shared with TRBD1. The V and J ends lost 4 bases and 8 bases, in that order; junction bases with no gene match: 20. The CDR3 is 18 amino acids. The germline gives CDR1 SGHRS, CDR2 YFSETQ. CDR3 nucleotides: TGCGCCAGCAGCCCATTATACAGGGGGAGGCCGCTAGGGGATGAGCAGTTCTTC. Translated, it gives CASSPLYRGRPLGDEQFF.

This clone has more than one count but fewer than ten. The gene calls are TRBV24-1 and TRBJ1-5; TRBD1 aligns across 11 bases. The germline gives CDR1 KGHDR, CDR2 SFDVKD. Trimming cost V 2 bases and J 5 bases; bases outside gene matches: 1. This CDR3 region has 15 residues. The CDR3 DNA reads TGTGCCACCAGTGATTGGACAGGGGGCGATCAGCCCCAGCATTTT. It is translated as CATSDWTGGDQPQHF.

This clone is a singleton in its sample. The chain recombines TRBV5-4 with TRBJ2-3; 7 bases are shared with TRBD1. This CDR3 contains 14 residues. The V segment lost 0 bases and the J segment 7 bases; nucleotides outside the gene matches: 5. CDR1 is SGHNT, CDR2 YYREEE, per germline (reference sequence). The CDR3 sequence is CASSLGQGWNTQYF. DNA for the CDR3: TGTGCCAGCAGCTTGGGACAGGGCTGGAATACGCAGTATTTT.

This clone was detected only once. The rearrangement links TRBV6-5 to TRBJ1-4; possible D gene TRBD1, 6 bases. This CDR3 comprises 13 residues. V was cut by 2 bases and J by 10 bases, with 11 bases left in between. Per the germline V gene, CDR1 is MNHEY and CDR2 is SVGAGI. The CDR3 region has the DNA TGTGCCAGCAGTTACAACAGGGCGGGAAAACTGTTTTTT. As protein: CASSYNRAGKLFF.

CDR3 sequence: CSVDEGFLGSYNEQFF. The CDR3 DNA is TGCAGCGTTGACGAGGGATTCTTAGGCTCCTACAATGAGCAGTTCTTC. V gene TRBV29-1 combines with J gene TRBJ2-1, with a weak D call TRBD2 (5 bases). In germline, CDR1 is SQVTM, CDR2 ANQGSEA. The CDR3 totals 16 residues. V gave up 3 bases and J gave up 0 bases, with 15 bases separating them.

The chain links TRBV28 to TRBJ1-5, with TRBD1 matching 7 bases. Per germline, CDR1 MDHEN and CDR2 SYDVKM. Losses at the gene ends were 10 bases for V and 5 bases for J; bases not matched to a gene: 8. The CDR3 is 13 amino acids. The CDR3 DNA reads as TGTGCCATTACACGACAGGGAGATCAGCCCCAGCATTTT. Translating gives CAITRQGDQPQHF.

To note about this clone: Other DNA variants within this sample encode the same CDR3. The J gene is TRBJ1-4, the V gene TRBV18; D is undetermined. The germline gives CDR1 KGHSH, CDR2 LQKENI. The CDR3 consists of 13 residues. V dropped 2 bases and J dropped 8 bases, with 9 bases sitting between them. CDR3 bases: TGTGCCAGCTCACCAGGGGTTAACGAAAAACTGTTTTTT. Protein sequence: CASSPGVNEKLFF.

This clone was recorded only once. J is TRBJ2-7 and V is TRBV13; D possibly uses TRBD1 or TRBD2 (5 bases each). There are 15 residues in the CDR3. Trimming cost V 4 bases and J 5 bases, with 18 bases left between them. Germline V gives CDR1 PRHDT, CDR2 FYEKMQ (reference sequence). The CDR3 reads CASSWGTADPHEQYF. Here the CDR3 DNA reads TGTGCCAGCAGCTGGGGGACCGCGGACCCTCACGAGCAGTACTTC. The entire variable domain, with the rest obtained from reference TRBV13 and TRBJ2-7, is as follows: AAGVIQSPRHLIKEKRETATLKCYPIPRHDTVYWYQQGPGQDPQFLISFYEKMQSDKGSIPDRFSAQQFSDYHSELNMSSLELGDSALYFCASSWGTADPHEQYFGPGTRLTVT.

The genes are TRBV11-2 and TRBJ1-1, with D possibly being TRBD1 (6 bases). The CDR3 length is 13 residues. Per the germline V gene, CDR1 is SGHAT and CDR2 is FQNNGV. V was cut by 4 bases and J by 3 bases, with 9 bases left in between. CDR3 protein: CASSSNRDTEAFF. CDR3 nucleotides: TGTGCCAGCAGCTCCAACAGGGACACTGAAGCTTTCTTT.

The chain is built from TRBV7-9 and TRBJ2-1; D is perhaps TRBD2 (5 bases). Germline CDR1 reads SEHNR; CDR2 reads FQNEAQ (reference sequence). V gave up 8 bases and J gave up 6 bases, with 20 bases separating them. This CDR3 has 15 amino acids. Written as DNA, the CDR3 is TGTGCCAGCGGAGGCTGGTCTAGCAGGATCAATGAGCAGTTCTTC. It specifies CASGGWSSRINEQFF.

The rearrangement joins TRBV24-1 to TRBJ2-3; TRBD2 matches 11 bases. Germline CDR1 reads KGHDR; CDR2 reads SFDVKD. CDR3 length: 17 amino acids. V lost 2 bases, J lost 3 bases, and 6 bases stayed unmatched. CDR3 DNA sequence: TGTGCCACCAGTGATTCCGTAGCGGGAGGGCCGACAGATACGCAGTATTTT. Translating it yields CATSDSVAGGPTDTQYF.

This rearrangement joins TRBV5-6 to TRBJ2-2; 8 bases line up with TRBD1. The CDR3 extends over 15 amino acids. J was trimmed by 6 bases and V by 4 bases; bases with no gene match: 8. Germline CDR1 is SGHDT and CDR2 is YYEEEE. The CDR3 region is CASSARTGKAGELFF. The CDR3 coding sequence is TGTGCCAGCAGCGCCCGGACAGGGAAGGCCGGGGAGCTGTTTTTT.

This chain connects TRBV9 to TRBJ2-3; D possibly corresponds to TRBD2 (7 bases). Trimming took 1 base from V and 0 from J, leaving 18 bases between them. Germline values: CDR1 SGDLS, CDR2 YYNGEE. The CDR3 is 18 residues long. The CDR3 spells CASSVSARGGLSTDTQYF. The CDR3, as DNA: TGTGCCAGCAGCGTATCCGCAAGGGGGGGCCTTAGCACAGATACGCAGTATTTT. The variable domain in full, completed from reference TRBV9 and TRBJ2-3, reads DSGVTQTPKHLITATGQRVTLRCSPRSGDLSVYWYQQSLDQGLQFLIQYYNGEERAKGNILERFSAQQFPDLHSELNLSSLELGDSALYFCASSVSARGGLSTDTQYFGPGTRLTVL.

The chain combines TRBV18 with TRBJ1-2, with 7 bases matching TRBD1. With V trimmed by 4 bases and J by 8 bases, 10 bases remained unmatched. This CDR3 has 14 residues. Germline values: CDR1 KGHSH, CDR2 LQKENI. In DNA, the CDR3 is TGTGCCAGCTCACTCAGACAGGGATTAGAGGGCTACACCTTC. It yields the protein CASSLRQGLEGYTF.